The clone carrying this TCR beta chain was counted ten times or more. The antigen is not known. The iRepertoire nested amplicon-rescue multiplex PCR amplified TCR alpha and beta CDR3s from RNA. One-step reverse transcription and amplification started from about 100-400 ng of tissue mRNA or PBMC total RNA. One entry per CDR3 protein, called by TCRdb with MiXCR from the multiplex PCR reads. The table shows around 93,000 distinct CDR3 sequences, with 40% occurring only once. This entry belongs to a study of glioma-infiltrating T cells. Study outcomes and limitations: CDR3 overlap between tissue and blood was very small. Above-expected tissue-blood divergence occurred in all gliomas, most in low-grade ones.

V trimming: 0 bases; J trimming: 7 bases; junction bases outside the gene matches: 6. Germline V gene sequence: CDR1 DFQATT, CDR2 SNEGSKA (reference sequence). CDR3 length equals 15 residues. The chain employs TRBV20-1 and TRBJ2-1, with 10 bases matching TRBD2. This clonotype originated in a human donor with low-grade glioma or glioblastoma, undergoing nonglioma brain surgery, or in good health (not recorded which). The sequenced material came from glioma tissue, nonneoplastic brain tissue, or PBMCs (not recorded which). In DNA, the CDR3 is TGCAGTGCTAGAGATCCTAGCGGGAGAAGTAATGAGCAGTTCTTC. Its translation is CSARDPSGRSNEQFF.